This record concerns one T cell receptor beta chain sequence. This sample is part of a study of T cells expressing NK-cell markers. Looking at the study overall: One of the eight sequenced donors was seronegative, whereas the other seven were HCMV-seropositive.

This CDR3 has 16 residues. Germline values: CDR1 SGHKS, CDR2 YYEKEE (reference sequence). TCRdb reworked the 5' RACE reads into one entry per CDR3 protein, no DNA. The repertoire table contains 550,000 to 600,000 distinct CDR3 sequences. The source of this sequence is a man between 18 and 35 years old in good health. Material for sequencing was blood T cells: a sorted CD56 or NKG2C T cell subset, CD4+ or CD8+ T cells, or bulk PBMC T cells (not recorded which). The rearrangement joins TRBV5-5 to TRBJ2-3; the D call of TRBD1 rests on TCRdb alone, since no DNA is present to check it. The CDR3 sequence is CASRPDRDRFSSTQYF. Complete variable domain (other parts from reference TRBV5-5 and TRBJ2-3): DAGVTQSPTHLIKTRGQQVTLRCSPISGHKSVSWYQQVLGQGPQFIFQYYEKEERGRGNFPDRFSARQFPNYSSELNVNALLLGDSALYLCASRPDRDRFSSTQYFGPGTRLTVL.